A single sample gave rise to the 25 T cell receptor beta chains below, sequenced in a study of T-cell memory formation after mild COVID-19. TCRdb redid the calling of the 5' RACE reads with MiXCR, one entry per CDR3 protein. This table holds under 250,000 distinct CDR3 sequences, about 11% found once. Input material: PBMCs or a T cell subset sorted from them (not recorded which). The receptors originated from a man aged 18-30 years who had mild COVID-19 (a few samples of this study predate the infection). Cell type and time point are not known.

This clonotype has ten or more counts. The chain is built from TRBV5-1 and TRBJ1-1; D gene ambiguous. V was clipped by 3 bases and J by 4 bases, with 10 bases between them. The CDR3 covers 13 residues. Germline V gene lookup returns CDR1 SGHRS and CDR2 YFSETQ. CDR3 region: CASSSTVTTEAFF. The CDR3 nucleotides are TGCGCCAGCAGCTCGACGGTCACCACTGAAGCTTTCTTT. Combining the CDR3 with reference TRBV5-1 and TRBJ1-1 gives the whole variable domain KAGVTQTPRYLIKTRGQQVTLSCSPISGHRSVSWYQQTPGQGLQFLFEYFSETQRNKGNFPGRFSGRQFSNSRSEMNVSTLELGDSALYLCASSSTVTTEAFFGQGTRLTVV.

The chain links TRBV6-6 to TRBJ1-6; 9 bases align to TRBD1. The V and J ends lost 5 bases and 7 bases, in that order; junction bases with no gene match: 18. CDR1 MNHNY and CDR2 SVGAGI come from the germline V gene (reference sequence). The CDR3 sequence is 19 residues long. The chain's CDR3 is CASSPQQGAFSLINSPLHF. As DNA, the CDR3 is TGTGCCAGCAGTCCCCAACAGGGGGCCTTTTCGTTAATCAATTCACCCCTCCACTTT.

This clonotype has only a few counts. CDR3 coding DNA: TGTGCCAGCAGTTTTATCCGCCGCGATACGCAGTATTTT. This translates into CASSFIRRDTQYF. The gene calls are TRBV28 and TRBJ2-3; D is unresolved. There are 13 residues in the CDR3. V gave up 3 bases and J gave up 6 bases, with 10 bases separating them. The germline gives CDR1 MDHEN, CDR2 SYDVKM. The full variable domain, in which reference TRBV28 and TRBJ2-3 provide the parts outside the CDR3, is DVKVTQSSRYLVKRTGEKVFLECVQDMDHENMFWYRQDPGLGLRLIYFSYDVKMKEKGDIPEGYSVSREKKERFSLILESASTNQTSMYLCASSFIRRDTQYFGPGTRLTVL.

The chain combines TRBV4-1 with TRBJ1-6; no clear D. Trimming stripped 6 bases from V and 6 bases from J, with 12 bases between. The germline V gene has CDR1 MGHRA and CDR2 YSYEKL. The CDR3 is 14 residues long. This CDR3 is CASRDGWRNSPLHF. CDR3 DNA: TGCGCCAGCAGAGATGGATGGCGTAATTCACCCCTCCACTTT.

The chain couples TRBV7-9 to TRBJ1-2, with 8 nucleotides matching TRBD1. The germline gives CDR1 SEHNR, CDR2 FQNEAQ (reference sequence). V was clipped by 4 bases and J by 2 bases; unmatched bases: 6. CDR3 length equals 15 residues. The DNA of the CDR3 is TGTGCCAGCAGCTCTCGACAGGGGTCCAACTATGGCTACACCTTC. Its translation: CASSSRQGSNYGYTF. Variable domain in full (rest from reference TRBV7-9 and TRBJ1-2): DTGVSQNPRHKITKRGQNVTFRCDPISEHNRLYWYRQTLGQGPEFLTYFQNEAQLEKSRLLSDRFSAERPKGSFSTLEIQRTEQGDSAMYLCASSSRQGSNYGYTFGSGTRLTVV.

This clonotype has a handful of counts. The gene calls are TRBV20-1 and TRBJ2-1, with 9 bases identical to TRBD2. Germline V gives CDR1 DFQATT, CDR2 SNEGSKA (reference sequence). The CDR3 contains 14 residues. Germline trimming cut 8 bases from V and 5 bases from J; bases unmatched to any gene: 10. The CDR3 sequence: CSPIRASGNNEQFF. In nucleotides, the CDR3 is TGCAGTCCAATTCGGGCTAGCGGGAACAATGAGCAGTTCTTC.

This clonotype was counted between two and nine times. The rearrangement links TRBV6-6 to TRBJ1-5, with 9 bases matching TRBD1. Germline CDR1 and CDR2: MNHNY and SVGAGI (reference sequence). The CDR3 length is 17 residues. After removal of 5 bases from V and 2 bases from J, the junction contained 10 bases not matched to a gene. CDR3 protein: CASSPGTRQGGNQPQHF. The CDR3 DNA reads as TGTGCCAGCAGTCCCGGAACCCGACAGGGGGGCAATCAGCCCCAGCATTTT.

This rearrangement joins TRBV30 to TRBJ2-3; D unresolved. Germline V gene sequence: CDR1 GTSNPN, CDR2 SVGIG (reference sequence). V lost 0 bases, J lost 5 bases, and 0 bases lay in between. The CDR3 totals 10 residues. CDR3 protein: CAWSVDTQYF. CDR3 nucleotides: TGTGCCTGGAGTGTAGATACGCAGTATTTT. Drawing the rest from reference TRBV30 and TRBJ2-3, the complete variable domain is SQTIHQWPATLVQPVGSPLSLECTVEGTSNPNLYWYRQAAGRGLQLLFYSVGIGQISSEVPQNLSASRPQDRQFILSSKKLLLSDSGFYLCAWSVDTQYFGPGTRLTVL.

This clonotype was seen a few times. The gene calls are TRBV7-2 and TRBJ1-2, with 8 bases that match TRBD1. V lost 5 bases and J lost 4; bases outside the gene matches: 3. Germline-derived CDR1 and CDR2 are SGHTA and FQGNSA. CDR3 length equals 13 residues. CDR3 protein: CASSADRAYGYTF. In DNA, the CDR3 is TGTGCCAGCAGCGCGGACAGGGCCTATGGCTACACCTTC.

This clonotype was counted at least ten times. The V gene is TRBV12-3 or TRBV12-4, the J gene TRBJ1-1; D is uncertain. Trimming cost V 2 bases and J 1 base, with 8 bases left between them. This CDR3 region has 14 residues. The CDR3 reads CASSLLGGNTEAFF. The DNA for the CDR3 is TGTGCCAGCAGTTTATTGGGTGGGAACACTGAAGCTTTCTTT.

The chain is built from TRBV2 and TRBJ2-7; D is unresolved. Germline V gives CDR1 SNHLY, CDR2 FYNNEI. This CDR3 contains 14 residues. V was pared by 2 bases and J by 3 bases, with 11 bases between. The CDR3 sequence is CASSEHGRSYEQYV. DNA of the CDR3: TGTGCCAGCAGTGAACATGGCAGGAGCTACGAGCAGTACGTC.

In this sample, this clonotype turned up a few times. The CDR3 here is CASSTGLASYEQYF. For the CDR3, the DNA is TGTGCCAGCAGCACGGGACTAGCGTCCTACGAGCAGTACTTC. The chain couples TRBV5-4 to TRBJ2-7, with 10 bases aligning to TRBD2. This CDR3 is built from 14 residues. Germline CDR1 reads SGHNT; CDR2 reads YYREEE (reference sequence). The ends lost 4 bases at V and 1 base at J; junction bases unmatched: 2. The full variable domain, with the rest looked up from reference TRBV5-4 and TRBJ2-7, is ETGVTQSPTHLIKTRGQQVTLRCSSQSGHNTVSWYQQALGQGPQFIFQYYREEENGRGNFPPRFSGLQFPNYSSELNVNALELDDSALYLCASSTGLASYEQYFGPGTRLTVT.

This clonotype has only a few counts. Here the CDR3 reads CASSSMGQGVFTF. CDR3 DNA: TGTGCCAGCAGCTCGATGGGACAGGGAGTCTTCACCTTC. The chain employs TRBV11-2 and TRBJ1-2; the match to TRBD1 covers 9 bases. The trim removed 4 bases at V and 13 bases at J, leaving 10 bases unmatched. Per germline, CDR1 SGHAT and CDR2 FQNNGV. This CDR3 region has 13 residues. The full variable domain, with the rest looked up from reference TRBV11-2 and TRBJ1-2, is EAGVAQSPRYKIIEKRQSVAFWCNPISGHATLYWYQQILGQGPKLLIQFQNNGVVDDSQLPKDRFSAERLKGVDSTLKIQPAKLEDSAVYLCASSSMGQGVFTFGSGTRLTVV.

The chain has TRBV7-3 and TRBJ2-1; 13 positions agree with TRBD2. Looked up from germline, CDR1 is SGHTA and CDR2 is FQGTGA. Trimming took 5 bases from V and 0 from J; bases not matched to a gene: 7. The CDR3 contains 18 residues. CDR3: CASSRLAGGSSSYNEQFF. In DNA form, the CDR3 reads TGTGCCAGCAGCCGACTAGCGGGGGGCTCTAGCTCCTACAATGAGCAGTTCTTC.

This clonotype has a handful of counts. V gene TRBV12-3 or TRBV12-4 combines with J gene TRBJ2-1; 9 bases agree with TRBD1. The J segment lost 2 bases and the V segment lost 4 bases, leaving 6 bases of the junction unmatched. This CDR3 comprises 16 residues. The CDR3 here is CASSSGTGWPYNEQFF. The CDR3 coding sequence is TGTGCCAGCAGTTCCGGGACAGGGTGGCCCTACAATGAGCAGTTCTTC.

This clonotype was seen repeatedly, ten times or more. The chain has TRBV5-1 and TRBJ2-3, with 7 bases aligning to TRBD2. The CDR3 spans 14 residues. The trim removed 4 bases at V and 3 bases at J, leaving 5 bases unmatched. Germline V gene data show CDR1 as SGHRS and CDR2 as YFSETQ. The CDR3 spells CASSDGGGTDTQYF. For the CDR3, the DNA is TGCGCCAGCAGCGACGGGGGAGGGACAGATACGCAGTATTTT.

The rearrangement uses TRBV4-2 and TRBJ2-7; 10 nucleotides match TRBD1. This CDR3 contains 15 residues. V gave up 2 bases and J gave up 2 bases; unmatched junction bases: 3. Germline CDR1 reads LGHNA; CDR2 reads YNFKEQ. CDR3 nucleotide sequence: TGTGCCAGCAGCCAATTAGGACAGGGGGCCTACGAGCAGTACTTC. This encodes CASSQLGQGAYEQYF.

Concerning this clonotype itself: At one end the junction does not follow the germline gene, possibly because of a read error. The chain couples TRBV6-2 or TRBV6-3 to TRBJ2-3, with a tentative D call TRBD2 (5 bases). The germline CDR1 and CDR2 sequences are MNHEY and SVGEGT. The CDR3 runs 12 residues. CDR3 DNA sequence: TGTGTCAGCGGCCATACCACAGATACGCAGTATTTT. It is translated as CVSGHTTDTQYF.

This clonotype was picked up many times. V usage is TRBV7-3 and J usage is TRBJ2-2; no clear D gene. V was shortened by 5 bases and J by 3 bases, with 10 bases between the two germline ends. CDR3 size: 14 residues. CDR1 and CDR2 from the germline V gene are SGHTA and FQGTGA. CDR3: CASSPGSHTGELFF. The CDR3 DNA sequence: TGTGCCAGCAGCCCCGGGTCCCACACCGGGGAGCTGTTTTTT. Full variable domain (outside the CDR3, taken from reference TRBV7-3 and TRBJ2-2): GAGVSQTPSNKVTEKGKYVELRCDPISGHTALYWYRQSLGQGPEFLIYFQGTGAADDSGLPNDRFFAVRPEGSVSTLKIQRTERGDSAVYLCASSPGSHTGELFFGEGSRLTVL.

This clonotype was observed a few times. The V gene is TRBV6-2 or TRBV6-3, the J gene TRBJ2-5; D is tentatively TRBD1 or TRBD2 (5 bases each). The CDR3 spans 11 residues. Per the germline V gene, CDR1 is MNHEY and CDR2 is SVGEGT. Trimming removed 2 bases from V and 7 bases from J, with 5 bases in between. CDR3 nucleotides: TGTGCCAGCAGTTACGGGGGGACCCAGTACTTC. Its protein is CASSYGGTQYF.

The chain links TRBV20-1 to TRBJ1-6; perhaps TRBD1 as D (5 bases). This CDR3 is 12 amino acids long. V lost 0 bases and J 8 bases, leaving 5 bases between the germline ends. The germline CDR1 and CDR2 sequences are DFQATT and SNEGSKA (reference sequence). The CDR3 here is CSAREGDSPLHF. The CDR3 nucleotides read TGCAGTGCTAGAGAGGGGGATTCACCCCTCCACTTT.

This clonotype was counted a few times. The V and J genes are TRBV3-1 and TRBJ2-2; D gene uncertain. V lost 4 bases, J lost 7 bases, and 10 bases lay in between. The CDR3 is 13 amino acids. Germline loops: CDR1 LGHDT, CDR2 YNNKEL (reference sequence). The CDR3 region has the DNA TGTGCCAGCAGCCCTAACCGCCACGGGGAGCTGTTTTTT. It translates to CASSPNRHGELFF.

The chain has TRBV5-1 and TRBJ2-7; the D gene is possibly TRBD2 (5 bases). Germline assignment: CDR1 SGHRS and CDR2 YFSETQ. The CDR3 loop spans 15 amino acids. V lost 2 bases and J lost 3, with 15 bases in between. The CDR3 nucleotides are TGCGCCAGCAGCTTTGGCAGCGCGGGCCTCTACGAGCAGTACTTC. This gives the protein CASSFGSAGLYEQYF.

The V and J genes are TRBV14 and TRBJ2-2; D not resolved. Germline loops: CDR1 SGHDN, CDR2 FVKESK. Trimming took off 6 bases at V and 4 bases at J, with 9 bases between the two ends. This CDR3 spans 13 amino acids. DNA for the CDR3: TGTGCCAGCAGACCGCAGAGCACCGGGGAGCTGTTTTTT. Its translation is CASRPQSTGELFF. The whole variable domain, filled in from reference TRBV14 and TRBJ2-2, reads EAGVTQFPSHSVIEKGQTVTLRCDPISGHDNLYWYRRVMGKEIKFLLHFVKESKQDESGMPNNRFLAERTGGTYSTLKVQPAELEDSGVYFCASRPQSTGELFFGEGSRLTVL.

In its sample, this clonotype was seen many times. V usage is TRBV12-3 or TRBV12-4 and J usage is TRBJ2-7; possible D gene TRBD1, 6 bases. The CDR3 covers 12 residues. The germline V and J ends were trimmed by 5 bases and 3 bases, with 8 bases remaining between them. The CDR3 DNA follows: TGTGCCAGCAGTCAACAGGGCTACGAGCAGTACTTC. Protein: CASSQQGYEQYF.